A single sample is the source of the 15 T cell receptor beta chains below, sequenced in a study of cytomegalovirus exposure and HLA in healthy donors. PCR amplification relied on 60 Vbeta primers (plus 13 Jbeta primers). Assay used: immunoSEQ multiplex PCR; TCRdb lists only in-frame clones, some missing. The sample shows 200,000 to 250,000 clones, over 65% of them seen only once. The sequenced material came from PBMCs. The origin of the receptors is a human donor in good health.

This clone came up once. In DNA, the CDR3 is TGTGCCAGCAGCTTGGCCGGGACAGGGGGCGCGGATGGCTACACCTTC. Translated: CASSLAGTGGADGYTF. V usage is TRBV5-6 and J usage is TRBJ1-2, with 12 bases identical to TRBD1. CDR1 is SGHDT and CDR2 is YYEEEE in the germline V gene. This CDR3 has 16 residues. V was pared by 0 bases and J by 6 bases, with 6 bases of the junction left unmatched.

The V and J genes are TRBV7-9 and TRBJ2-3, with TRBD2 matching over 13 bases. The CDR3 is 16 residues long. CDR1 and CDR2 (germline): SEHNR, FQNEAQ (reference sequence). J was trimmed by 3 bases and V by 6 bases; bases with no gene match: 6. CDR3 coding DNA: TGTGCCAGCAGGTCTCCGGGACTAGCGGGAACAGATACGCAGTATTTT. Amino acids: CASRSPGLAGTDTQYF.

This clone has only a few counts. The rearrangement joins TRBV6-6 to TRBJ2-3; 7 bases are shared with TRBD1. CDR1 MNHNY and CDR2 SVGAGI come from the germline V gene (reference sequence). The V and J ends lost 4 bases and 2 bases, in that order; junction bases with no gene match: 9. The CDR3 loop spans 16 amino acids. DNA of the CDR3: TGTGCCAGCAGTTCTAGAGGGACAGACTCCACAGATACGCAGTATTTT. Its translation: CASSSRGTDSTDTQYF.

The V call is TRBV11-2, the J call TRBJ2-7; D ambiguous. Germline assignment: CDR1 SGHAT and CDR2 FQNNGV. CDR3 length: 11 amino acids. Trimming cost V 5 bases and J 7 bases, with 9 bases left between them. CDR3 bases: TGTGCCAGCAGCCCACATGATGAGCAGTACTTC. This translates into CASSPHDEQYF.

The genes are TRBV30 and TRBJ1-1, with D hard to call. Deletions cut 7 bases from V and 1 base from J, with 7 bases between. This CDR3 region has 11 residues. CDR1 is GTSNPN and CDR2 is SVGIG in the germline V gene (reference sequence). CDR3 bases: TGTGCCTCCAGGTGGAACACTGAAGCTTTCTTT. Amino acids: CASRWNTEAFF.

The rearrangement links TRBV5-6 to TRBJ1-5; D perhaps matches TRBD1 (6 bases). Germline assignment: CDR1 SGHDT and CDR2 YYEEEE. The CDR3 covers 15 residues. V was shortened by 0 bases and J by 1 base, with 8 bases between the two germline ends. The CDR3 spells CASSLGGLSNQPQHF. The DNA for the CDR3 is TGTGCCAGCAGCTTGGGGGGGCTCAGCAATCAGCCCCAGCATTTT.

The J gene is TRBJ2-1, the V gene TRBV27; 7 bases map to TRBD2. Germline trimming cut 8 bases from V and 0 bases from J; bases unmatched to any gene: 10. This CDR3 region has 16 residues. Germline V CDR1 and CDR2: MNHEY, SMNVEV (reference sequence). The CDR3, as DNA: TGTGCCAGCCGAAACGCGGGGGACCTCTCCTACAATGAGCAGTTCTTC. This gives the protein CASRNAGDLSYNEQFF.

This chain uses TRBV7-8 with TRBJ1-5; tentative D call: TRBD1 (6 bases). Per germline, CDR1 SGHVS and CDR2 FQNEAQ. Trimming took 0 bases from V and 9 from J, leaving 15 bases between them. There are 15 residues in the CDR3. DNA for the CDR3: TGTGCCAGCAGCTTAGCGCGGGGGCAGAGATCGCCCCAGCATTTT. Translated, it gives CASSLARGQRSPQHF.

This chain links TRBV29-1 with TRBJ2-2; the D is unclear. V was pared by 5 bases and J by 5 bases, with 12 bases between. CDR3 length equals 13 residues. Per germline, CDR1 SQVTM and CDR2 ANQGSEA. The CDR3 DNA is TGCAGCGTTTTGGAGCCAAAGACCGGGGAGCTGTTTTTT. As protein: CSVLEPKTGELFF.

The chain is built from TRBV7-9 and TRBJ2-1, with D hard to call. Germline CDR1 is SEHNR and CDR2 is FQNEAQ (reference sequence). The CDR3 contains 14 residues. V lost 1 base, J lost 7 bases, and 11 bases lay in between. The CDR3 region has the DNA TGTGCCAGCAGCTTAGAGCAGCCGCGGAATGAGCAGTTCTTC. It encodes CASSLEQPRNEQFF.

The rearrangement joins TRBV27 to TRBJ2-5; 12 bases fit TRBD1. The germline V gene encodes CDR1 MNHEY and CDR2 SMNVEV (reference sequence). This CDR3 has 15 amino acids. Trimming cost V 5 bases and J 4 bases; bases outside gene matches: 5. CDR3 loop: CASSLGTGGRETQYF. In DNA, the CDR3 is TGTGCCAGCAGTCTAGGGACAGGGGGCCGAGAGACCCAGTACTTC.

The chain recombines TRBV7-9 with TRBJ2-2, with unresolved D. V was trimmed by 1 base and J by 6 bases, leaving 12 bases between them. This CDR3 is 15 amino acids long. Germline lookup yields CDR1 SEHNR and CDR2 FQNEAQ (reference sequence). Written as DNA, the CDR3 is TGTGCCAGCAGCTTAGTCGGGTCTCGGGCCGGGGAGCTGTTTTTT. It encodes CASSLVGSRAGELFF.

In regard to this clone: Other nucleotide sequences from this sample produce the same CDR3. This chain uses TRBV5-6 with TRBJ2-7; 11 nucleotides align to TRBD2. The CDR3 runs to 15 residues. V shed 1 base and J 0 bases; nucleotides not matched to a gene: 0. Germline-derived CDR1 and CDR2 are SGHDT and YYEEEE. The CDR3 reads CASSLTSGSSYEQYF. The CDR3 nucleotides are TGTGCCAGCAGCTTGACTAGCGGGAGCTCCTACGAGCAGTACTTC.

This chain uses TRBV4-2 with TRBJ2-3; 7 bases map to TRBD2. From germline, CDR1 is LGHNA and CDR2 YNFKEQ. The CDR3 extends over 16 amino acids. Trimming removed 0 bases from V and 2 bases from J; junction bases left unmatched: 5. The CDR3 nucleotides are TGTGCCAGCAGCCAAGAGGCGGGAGAGCTCACAGATACGCAGTATTTT. Protein sequence: CASSQEAGELTDTQYF.

The table lists this clone with a count of one. This rearrangement joins TRBV10-3 to TRBJ2-3; 9 bases agree with TRBD2. Trimming at V came to 2 bases and at J to 6 bases, leaving 9 bases not matched to a gene. There are 16 residues in the CDR3. Germline V gene sequence: CDR1 ENHRY, CDR2 SYGVKD. In DNA, the CDR3 is TGTGCCATCAGTGAGGTAACCGGACTAGCGTTTGATACGCAGTATTTT. Translating gives CAISEVTGLAFDTQYF.